This record looks at one T cell receptor beta chain sequence and its context. The sample originates from a study of blood T cell repertoires in COVID-19. Overall study context: Spain, Italy and the United States supplied samples that represented acute and convalescent COVID-19. T cells, B-cell-depleted T cells, or PBMCs supplied cDNA or gDNA.

This CDR3 is 16 amino acids long. After removal of 4 bases from V and 2 bases from J, the junction contained 12 bases not matched to a gene. The germline V gene encodes CDR1 SGHNT and CDR2 YYREEE (reference sequence). TCRdb's table, derived via immunoSEQ multiplex PCR, lists solely in-frame clones and lacks some. Altogether 300,000 to 400,000 clones are present, 87% being singletons, with the ten largest covering 7.8%. This clonotype was obtained from a woman aged 50 to 60 who had recovered from COVID-19. The specimen was peripheral blood. The chain has TRBV5-4 and TRBJ2-7, with 7 bases matching TRBD1. For the CDR3, the DNA is TGTGCCAGCAGCCCAGCTGGGACAGCCCCTACCTACGAGCAGTACTTC. Protein: CASSPAGTAPTYEQYF.